This TCR beta chain was found in a study of blood T cell repertoires in COVID-19. Whole-study context: PBMCs, B-cell-depleted T cells, or T cells provided the cDNA or gDNA that made up the material.

V lost 2 bases and J lost 0, with 10 bases in between. This CDR3 has 15 amino acids. Germline V lookup: CDR1 SGHAT, CDR2 FQNNGV. Authors' data handling: Estimates of nucleated cell counts were drawn from the amplification of reference gene primers. Profiling relied on immunoSEQ multiplex PCR, and the TCRdb table lists in-frame clones only, not all of them. The D gene and trimming were derived from the DNA, and the V and J assignments and clone size from that table. The table lists under 200,000 clones, approximately 83% of them singletons. The sequence was collected from a man in his 60s with acute or convalescent COVID-19. The V call is TRBV11-2, the J call TRBJ1-1, with a possible D match to TRBD1 (5 bases). Sequenced sample: peripheral blood. The CDR3 spells CASSLLGGMNTEAFF. CDR3 DNA sequence: TGTGCCAGCAGCTTACTGGGGGGTATGAACACTGAAGCTTTCTTT.